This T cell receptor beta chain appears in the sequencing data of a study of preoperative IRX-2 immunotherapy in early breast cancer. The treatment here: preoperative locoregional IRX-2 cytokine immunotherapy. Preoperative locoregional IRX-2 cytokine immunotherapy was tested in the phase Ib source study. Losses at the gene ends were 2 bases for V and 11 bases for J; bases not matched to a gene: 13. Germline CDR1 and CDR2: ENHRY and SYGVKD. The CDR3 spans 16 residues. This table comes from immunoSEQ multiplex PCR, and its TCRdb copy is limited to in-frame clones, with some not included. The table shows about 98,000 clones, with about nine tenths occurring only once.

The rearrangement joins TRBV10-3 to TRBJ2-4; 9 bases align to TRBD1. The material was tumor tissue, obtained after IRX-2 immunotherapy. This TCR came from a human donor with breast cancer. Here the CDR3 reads CAISEPRGTGLNFQYF. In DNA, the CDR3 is TGTGCCATCAGTGAGCCCCGGGGGACAGGGTTAAATTTTCAGTACTTC.